The 23 T cell receptor beta chains below all came from one sample that was sequenced in a study of shared clonotypes between healthy human individuals. Cells designated naive CD8 were CD45RO-negative and were positively selected for CCR7, with terminally differentiated effector memory CD45RA+ cells excluded. Assay: immunoSEQ multiplex PCR; the TCRdb copy retains only in-frame clones and omits some. Of around 1.9 million clones listed, around 93% were seen once; the top ten hold around 1.8%. Source material: naive CD8+ T cells from PBMCs. These receptors came from a man aged 18-30 years in good health. Some clones in this sample may be carry-over from other donors' samples.

This rearrangement joins TRBV29-1 to TRBJ1-1; D might be TRBD1 (5 bases). There are 14 residues in the CDR3. V was pared by 0 bases and J by 1 base, with 9 bases between. Per the germline V gene, CDR1 is SQVTM and CDR2 is ANQGSEA. CDR3 sequence (DNA): TGCAGCGTTGAAGAGGGACTGCGGAACACTGAAGCTTTCTTT. Translated: CSVEEGLRNTEAFF. Filled out from reference TRBV29-1 and TRBJ1-1, the complete variable domain reads SAVISQKPSRDICQRGTSLTIQCQVDSQVTMMFWYRQQPGQSLTLIATANQGSEATYESGFVIDKFPISRPNLTFSTLTVSNMSPEDSSIYLCSVEEGLRNTEAFFGQGTRLTVV.

The chain couples TRBV27 to TRBJ2-7, with a tentative D call TRBD2 (5 bases). With 3 bases removed from V and 9 bases from J, the gap between germline ends came to 18 bases. The CDR3 loop spans 14 amino acids. Germline CDR1 and CDR2: MNHEY and SMNVEV (reference sequence). This CDR3 reads CASSFGGSPVRQYF. The DNA for the CDR3 is TGTGCCAGCAGTTTTGGTGGGAGCCCCGTCAGGCAGTACTTC.

This chain links TRBV13 with TRBJ2-2; TRBD1 is a possible D gene (5 bases). The CDR3 loop spans 17 amino acids. V was clipped by 2 bases and J by 0 bases, with 13 bases between them. Germline V gene lookup returns CDR1 PRHDT and CDR2 FYEKMQ (reference sequence). The CDR3 region has the DNA TGTGCCAGCAGCTTATTGTTGGACACTACGAACACCGGGGAGCTGTTTTTT. Protein: CASSLLLDTTNTGELFF. Using reference TRBV13 and TRBJ2-2 for the parts outside the CDR3, the full variable domain is AAGVIQSPRHLIKEKRETATLKCYPIPRHDTVYWYQQGPGQDPQFLISFYEKMQSDKGSIPDRFSAQQFSDYHSELNMSSLELGDSALYFCASSLLLDTTNTGELFFGEGSRLTVL.

This clone was observed a single time. The chain is built from TRBV7-9 and TRBJ2-5; 8 positions agree with TRBD1. The CDR3 is 16 amino acids. J gave up 2 bases and V 4 bases, and 9 bases lay outside the gene matches. Germline CDR1 is SEHNR and CDR2 is FQNEAQ (reference sequence). The CDR3 nucleotides are TGTGCCAGCAGCTCCAAGGGGGACAGGTTGCAAGAGACCCAGTACTTC. Its protein is CASSSKGDRLQETQYF.

The chain combines TRBV4-3 with TRBJ2-1; 11 nucleotides agree with TRBD2. V was clipped by 4 bases and J by 9 bases; unmatched bases: 20. The CDR3 covers 19 residues. CDR1 and CDR2 (germline): LGHNA, YSLEER. The CDR3 DNA sequence: TGCGCCAGCAGCCCAGGGGTGGGTAGCGGGAGGGCGATCGTAGCTGAGCAGTTCTTC. It is translated as CASSPGVGSGRAIVAEQFF.

About this clone: Other DNA sequences from this sample encode an identical CDR3 as well. The chain uses TRBV13 and TRBJ2-7; D is undetermined. CDR1 is PRHDT, CDR2 FYEKMQ, per germline (reference sequence). V was shortened by 0 bases and J by 0 bases, with 6 bases between the two germline ends. This CDR3 is 14 amino acids long. CDR3 in amino acids: CASSLGGSSYEQYF. The CDR3 DNA reads TGTGCCAGCAGCTTAGGCGGGTCCTCCTACGAGCAGTACTTC.

The gene calls are TRBV9 and TRBJ2-6, with D perhaps matching TRBD2 (5 bases). This CDR3 contains 16 residues. Germline V CDR1 and CDR2: SGDLS, YYNGEE. V lost 0 bases, J lost 2 bases, and 9 bases lay in between. CDR3 in amino acids: CASSVVSRAGANVLTF. The DNA for the CDR3 is TGTGCCAGCAGCGTAGTATCGAGGGCTGGGGCCAACGTCCTGACTTTC.

The chain links TRBV9 to TRBJ2-3; TRBD1 agrees at 9 bases. Per the germline V gene, CDR1 is SGDLS and CDR2 is YYNGEE. The junction had 7 bases not matched to a gene; V was cut back by 4 bases and J by 4 bases. The CDR3 loop spans 15 amino acids. For the CDR3, the DNA is TGTGCCAGCAGCAACCGGGACAGGGATGCAGATACGCAGTATTTT. Residues: CASSNRDRDADTQYF.

The chain uses TRBV28 and TRBJ1-3; D uncertain. Trimming removed 1 base from V and 0 bases from J, with 13 bases in between. CDR1 and CDR2 from the germline V gene are MDHEN and SYDVKM. The CDR3 extends over 17 amino acids. This CDR3 is CASSLLMSGTSGNTIYF. CDR3 nucleotides: TGTGCCAGCAGTTTATTAATGTCGGGCACCTCTGGAAACACCATATATTTT.

This clone was recorded only once. The chain recombines TRBV7-6 with TRBJ2-3, with 10 nucleotides matching TRBD2. V lost 5 bases, J lost 6 bases, and 8 bases stayed unmatched. Looked up from germline, CDR1 is SGHVS and CDR2 is FNYEAQ. This CDR3 is 15 amino acids long. DNA of the CDR3: TGTGCCAGCAGCGAACTAGCGGGAACGACTGATACGCAGTATTTT. This gives the protein CASSELAGTTDTQYF.

The chain carries TRBV27 and TRBJ2-7; D not certain. The CDR3 length is 16 residues. Trimming stripped 8 bases from V and 3 bases from J, with 23 bases between. The germline V gene has CDR1 MNHEY and CDR2 SMNVEV (reference sequence). The CDR3 coding sequence is TGTGCCAGCCTCTCTTCCTCCTCCCAGCTCCGCTACGAGCAGTACTTC. This translates into CASLSSSSQLRYEQYF.

The chain uses TRBV9 and TRBJ1-1, with a weak D call TRBD1 (6 bases). Between the trimmed V and J ends, which lost 4 bases and 0 bases, there was a span of 7 bases. Germline V gene data show CDR1 as SGDLS and CDR2 as YYNGEE. The CDR3 sequence is 13 residues long. The CDR3 nucleotides are TGTGCCAGCAGCAGGACAGTGAACACTGAAGCTTTCTTT. Its protein product is CASSRTVNTEAFF.

The chain employs TRBV7-2 and TRBJ1-1, with D hard to call. V shed 2 bases and J shed 4 bases, with 11 bases lying between them. The CDR3 consists of 14 residues. Germline CDR1 reads SGHTA; CDR2 reads FQGNSA. The CDR3 sequence is CASSLSRGPTEAFF. The CDR3 DNA reads TGTGCCAGCAGCTTATCGAGAGGGCCCACTGAAGCTTTCTTT.

The genes are TRBV4-2 and TRBJ1-2; D remains unclear. The length of the CDR3 is 16 residues. Germline loops: CDR1 LGHNA, CDR2 YNFKEQ. V lost 3 bases to trimming and J lost 6 bases, with 20 bases between them. The CDR3 nucleotides read TGTGCCAGCAGCCACCCCGATCCCACCCTTTCCAATGGCTACACCTTC. Translation gives CASSHPDPTLSNGYTF.

This chain connects TRBV7-2 to TRBJ1-1, with D perhaps matching TRBD1 (5 bases). Germline V CDR1 and CDR2: SGHTA, FQGNSA. There are 15 residues in the CDR3. V was clipped by 3 bases and J by 2 bases, with 13 bases between them. The CDR3 coding sequence is TGTGCCAGCAGCTTGGGGACGGCCGATAACACTGAAGCTTTCTTT. Its protein product is CASSLGTADNTEAFF.

This sequence joins TRBV29-1 and TRBJ2-7, with 7 bases that match TRBD1. V was pared by 6 bases and J by 5 bases, with 7 bases of the junction left unmatched. CDR1 and CDR2 from the germline V gene are SQVTM and ANQGSEA. The CDR3 has 12 amino acids. The CDR3 DNA sequence: TGCAGCGTCGAACAGGGGCCAAACGAGCAGTACTTC. Amino acid sequence: CSVEQGPNEQYF.

The J gene is TRBJ2-3, the V gene TRBV7-9, with 15 bases identical to TRBD2. Germline V gives CDR1 SEHNR, CDR2 FQNEAQ (reference sequence). The CDR3 is 18 amino acids. The trim removed 3 bases at V and 2 bases at J, leaving 6 bases unmatched. The CDR3 loop is CASSLGLAGGPFTDTQYF. The CDR3 DNA is TGTGCCAGCAGCTTGGGACTAGCGGGAGGCCCTTTCACAGATACGCAGTATTTT.

This rearrangement joins TRBV2 to TRBJ2-7; D is undetermined. There are 14 residues in the CDR3. In germline, CDR1 is SNHLY, CDR2 FYNNEI. V was pared by 7 bases and J by 3 bases, with 16 bases between. DNA of the CDR3: TGTGCCAGCAAAGAAGGTCAGGATTTCTACGAGCAGTACTTC. It encodes CASKEGQDFYEQYF.

The V and J genes are TRBV28 and TRBJ2-7, with D hard to call. Germline values: CDR1 MDHEN, CDR2 SYDVKM. There are 14 residues in the CDR3. V was shortened by 5 bases and J by 0 bases, with 11 bases between the two germline ends. Here the CDR3 reads CASSPLPRSYEQYF. The DNA for the CDR3 is TGTGCCAGCAGTCCCCTCCCCCGCTCCTACGAGCAGTACTTC. Together with reference TRBV28 and TRBJ2-7, the CDR3 gives the full variable domain: DVKVTQSSRYLVKRTGEKVFLECVQDMDHENMFWYRQDPGLGLRLIYFSYDVKMKEKGDIPEGYSVSREKKERFSLILESASTNQTSMYLCASSPLPRSYEQYFGPGTRLTVT.

CDR3 coding DNA: TGTGCCAGCAGAGCCGGGACGGGGGTTGAAGCTTTCTTT. Its translation: CASRAGTGVEAFF. The chain couples TRBV28 to TRBJ1-1, with a tentative D call TRBD1 (5 bases). The CDR3 extends over 13 amino acids. Per the germline V gene, CDR1 is MDHEN and CDR2 is SYDVKM. Trimming pared 6 bases from V and 7 bases from J, leaving 15 bases between.

A note on this clone: Distinct nucleotide sequences in the sample also encode this CDR3. This chain connects TRBV4-1 to TRBJ1-1, with D perhaps TRBD1 (6 bases). The CDR3 has 15 residues. V gave up 1 base and J gave up 4 bases, with 13 bases separating them. The germline V gene has CDR1 MGHRA and CDR2 YSYEKL. The CDR3 loop reads CASSQVGGAGTEAFF. In DNA form, the CDR3 reads TGCGCCAGCAGCCAAGTTGGGGGGGCCGGCACTGAAGCTTTCTTT.

This chain links TRBV27 with TRBJ1-5; no definite D call. This CDR3 region has 12 residues. The V end was cut by 5 bases, the J end by 7 bases, with 9 bases between. CDR1 and CDR2 from the germline V gene are MNHEY and SMNVEV (reference sequence). The CDR3 DNA sequence: TGTGCCAGCAGTGACTTTGGACAGCCCCAGCATTTT. This codes for CASSDFGQPQHF.

The CDR3 bases are TGCGCCAGCAGCGCCCTCCCTGCGGGGACCGGGGAGCTGTTTTTT. It encodes CASSALPAGTGELFF. V is TRBV5-1 and J is TRBJ2-2, with D possibly being TRBD2 (6 bases). Trimming removed 4 bases at V and 5 bases at J, with 15 bases between. The CDR3 runs to 15 residues. Germline V CDR1 and CDR2: SGHRS, YFSETQ. Supplemented by reference TRBV5-1 and TRBJ2-2, the full variable domain reads KAGVTQTPRYLIKTRGQQVTLSCSPISGHRSVSWYQQTPGQGLQFLFEYFSETQRNKGNFPGRFSGRQFSNSRSEMNVSTLELGDSALYLCASSALPAGTGELFFGEGSRLTVL.